Following are 23 T cell receptor beta chains from one sample sequenced in a study of T-cell reconstitution after alpha-beta-depleted transplantation in children. It was with unique molecular identifiers that the TCRbeta library was prepared. TCRdb ran MiXCR on the PCR reads and lists one entry per CDR3 protein. The table includes around 15,000 distinct CDR3 sequences, around 5% detected once. Sequences were derived from PBMCs, sampled before TCRalphabeta/CD19-depleted stem cell transplant. These receptor sequences come from a boy aged 5-17 years with acute lymphoblastic leukemia, due to receive a stem cell transplant.

This clonotype was seen repeatedly, ten times or more. V gene TRBV6-5 combines with J gene TRBJ1-5; the match to TRBD1 covers 7 bases. The trim removed 6 bases at V and 3 bases at J, leaving 8 bases unmatched. Germline assignment: CDR1 MNHEY and CDR2 SVGAGI. CDR3 size: 15 residues. The CDR3: CASSPTGVNNQPQHF. As DNA, the CDR3 is TGTGCCAGCAGCCCAACAGGGGTGAACAATCAGCCCCAGCATTTT.

The CDR3 reads CASSLEGWTVKETQYF. The CDR3 region has the DNA TGTGCCAGCAGCTTAGAAGGGTGGACTGTGAAAGAGACCCAGTACTTC. The V gene is TRBV7-8, the J gene TRBJ2-5, with a possible D match to TRBD2 (5 bases). The CDR3 loop spans 16 amino acids. CDR1 SGHVS and CDR2 FQNEAQ come from the germline V gene. Trimming stripped 1 base from V and 3 bases from J, with 15 bases between.

This clonotype is labeled as medium-sized. CDR3 sequence reads: CASSSNPSGGNNEQFF. CDR3 DNA sequence: TGTGCCAGCAGCTCAAATCCTAGCGGGGGGAACAATGAGCAGTTCTTC. V and J are TRBV7-6 and TRBJ2-1, with 11 bases aligning to TRBD2. V shed 4 bases and J 5 bases; nucleotides not matched to a gene: 7. Germline-derived CDR1 and CDR2 are SGHVS and FNYEAQ. The CDR3 has 16 amino acids.

This clonotype was seen repeatedly, ten times or more. This chain connects TRBV5-8 to TRBJ2-1; no definite D call. CDR3 length: 13 residues. Trimming removed 1 base from V and 10 bases from J, with 12 bases in between. Per germline, CDR1 SGHTS and CDR2 YDEGEE. The CDR3 region has the DNA TGTGCCAGCAGCTTGACCCCTCCTTGGGAGCAGTTCTTC. Translating gives CASSLTPPWEQFF.

This clonotype showed up many times. The V call is TRBV6-2 or TRBV6-3, the J call TRBJ2-3; TRBD2 is a possible D gene (5 bases). CDR1 is MNHEY and CDR2 is SVGEGT in the germline V gene. The CDR3 has 15 residues. V was clipped by 6 bases and J by 2 bases, with 15 bases between them. Here the CDR3 reads CASSLGADYTDTQYF. The CDR3 DNA reads TGTGCCAGCAGCCTCGGAGCGGATTACACAGATACGCAGTATTTT.

In its sample, this clonotype was seen many times. V is TRBV11-2 and J is TRBJ1-5; D unclear. This CDR3 comprises 14 residues. Germline CDR1 and CDR2: SGHAT and FQNNGV. The germline V and J ends were trimmed by 6 bases and 3 bases, with 12 bases remaining between them. Here the CDR3 DNA reads TGTGCCAGCAGTAACGGACGGACCAATCAGCCCCAGCATTTT. Translated, it gives CASSNGRTNQPQHF.

This clonotype was observed a few times. This chain connects TRBV6-1 to TRBJ1-2; 8 bases agree with TRBD1. The V gene's germline CDR1 is MNHNS and CDR2 SASEGT. Unmatched junction bases numbered 6, after V lost 4 bases and J lost 5 bases. The CDR3 is made up of 14 amino acids. For the CDR3, the DNA is TGTGCCAGCAGTGTAAGACAGGGGCAGTATGGCTACACCTTC. Encoded protein: CASSVRQGQYGYTF.

This clonotype is judged medium-sized. This rearrangement joins TRBV12-3 or TRBV12-4 to TRBJ1-2; D remains unclear. The CDR3 covers 12 residues. V gave up 5 bases and J gave up 4 bases, with 8 bases separating them. The DNA of the CDR3 is TGTGCCAGCAGTGTGGACGGCTATGGCTACACCTTC. This encodes CASSVDGYGYTF.

This clonotype has ten or more counts. The chain recombines TRBV7-8 with TRBJ1-2; no clear D. The V end was cut by 4 bases, the J end by 4 bases, with 16 bases between. Germline CDR1 reads SGHVS; CDR2 reads FQNEAQ. This CDR3 has 15 residues. CDR3 residues: CASSSTPGYSYGYTF. In DNA form, the CDR3 reads TGTGCCAGCAGCTCGACACCAGGATATAGCTATGGCTACACCTTC.

This clonotype was detected ten times or more. The chain carries TRBV4-2 and TRBJ1-4; D remains ambiguous. Germline-derived CDR1 and CDR2 are LGHNA and YNFKEQ. V shed 0 bases and J shed 3 bases, with 5 bases lying between them. This CDR3 is built from 14 residues. The CDR3, as DNA: TGTGCCAGCAGCCAAGATCGGTCTAATGAAAAACTGTTTTTT. It specifies CASSQDRSNEKLFF.

This clonotype came up many times. This chain connects TRBV7-8 to TRBJ1-1; D is ambiguous. Germline V gene data show CDR1 as SGHVS and CDR2 as FQNEAQ. The CDR3 runs to 16 residues. With 7 bases removed from V and 1 base from J, the gap between germline ends came to 19 bases. CDR3 protein: CASTPVVAVGNTEAFF. In DNA form, the CDR3 reads TGTGCCAGCACCCCTGTGGTGGCAGTCGGGAACACTGAAGCTTTCTTT. Full variable domain (remainder filled in from reference TRBV7-8 and TRBJ1-1): GAGVSQSPRYKVAKRGQDVALRCDPISGHVSLFWYQQALGQGPEFLTYFQNEAQLDKSGLPSDRFFAERPEGSVSTLKIQRTQQEDSAVYLCASTPVVAVGNTEAFFGQGTRLTVV.

This clonotype was counted at least ten times. The chain employs TRBV30 and TRBJ1-2; weak D call: TRBD1 (5 bases). Per germline, CDR1 GTSNPN and CDR2 SVGIG (reference sequence). Trimming left V 5 bases short and J 4 bases short, with 14 bases between. The CDR3 is made up of 13 amino acids. CDR3 sequence: CAWVRDVGYGYTF. The CDR3 coding sequence is TGTGCCTGGGTTCGGGACGTCGGCTATGGCTACACCTTC.

This clonotype has a count of ten or more. The chain employs TRBV6-1 and TRBJ2-5; D is uncertain. The CDR3 runs 16 residues. Germline CDR1 is MNHNS and CDR2 is SASEGT. V was shortened by 2 bases and J by 5 bases, with 18 bases between the two germline ends. The CDR3 loop reads CASSEWVLTWKETQYF. The DNA of the CDR3 is TGTGCCAGCAGTGAATGGGTCTTGACCTGGAAGGAGACCCAGTACTTC.

This clonotype has ten or more counts. This chain joins TRBV20-1 and TRBJ1-4, with D possibly TRBD1 on 6 matching bases. This CDR3 region has 12 residues. Germline V CDR1 and CDR2: DFQATT, SNEGSKA (reference sequence). The CDR3 DNA is TGCAGGGCCCGATCAGGGGATGAAAAACTGTTTTTT. This gives the protein CRARSGDEKLFF.

The J gene is TRBJ2-3, the V gene TRBV15, with D perhaps TRBD1 or TRBD2 (5 bases each). Germline V lookup: CDR1 LNHNV, CDR2 YYDKDF (reference sequence). The V end lost 1 base, the J end lost 6 bases, and 17 bases lay between the germline ends. The length of the CDR3 is 16 residues. In DNA form, the CDR3 reads TGTGCCACCAGCAGAGGTTTGAGGGGTAAAGCCGATACGCAGTATTTT. Residues: CATSRGLRGKADTQYF.

This clonotype was observed many times. This sequence joins TRBV11-2 and TRBJ1-4; D is perhaps TRBD1 (6 bases). This CDR3 comprises 15 residues. Germline V CDR1 and CDR2: SGHAT, FQNNGV. Between the trimmed V and J ends, which lost 6 bases and 0 bases, there was a span of 11 bases. The CDR3 DNA reads as TGTGCCAGCAGACCAAACAGGGCAACTAATGAAAAACTGTTTTTT. It yields the protein CASRPNRATNEKLFF.

This clonotype rates as medium-sized (0.01 to 0.1%). This chain connects TRBV12-3 or TRBV12-4 to TRBJ1-1; a weak D match, TRBD1 (5 bases). The length of the CDR3 is 11 residues. Trimming shortened V by 3 bases and J by 10 bases, and 9 bases separated the two germline ends. DNA for the CDR3: TGTGCCAGCAGTTTGGGGGGTGTAGCTTTCTTT. It translates to CASSLGGVAFF.

This clonotype was counted many times. The chain links TRBV4-1 to TRBJ2-7; D might be TRBD1 (5 bases). Germline CDR1 MGHRA, CDR2 YSYEKL. Between the trimmed V and J ends, which lost 0 bases and 2 bases, there was a span of 14 bases. The CDR3 length is 16 residues. Here the CDR3 reads CASSQDGAPQPYEQYF. CDR3 in DNA: TGCGCCAGCAGCCAAGATGGGGCCCCACAACCCTACGAGCAGTACTTC.

This clonotype has at least ten counts. The J gene is TRBJ2-1, the V gene TRBV7-8, with D tentatively TRBD2 (6 bases). Trimming took 5 bases from V and 3 from J, leaving 14 bases between them. Germline V gene lookup returns CDR1 SGHVS and CDR2 FQNEAQ. The CDR3 has 15 amino acids. This CDR3 reads CASSHRDSRYNEQFF. The CDR3 coding sequence is TGTGCCAGCAGCCACCGGGACTCCCGCTACAATGAGCAGTTCTTC.

This clonotype was counted at least ten times. V is TRBV11-3 and J is TRBJ2-7; D not certain. Germline V CDR1 and CDR2: SGHNT, YENEEA. This CDR3 is 13 amino acids long. V lost 5 bases and J lost 3, with 11 bases in between. The CDR3 here is CASSPQAGYEQYF. The DNA for the CDR3 is TGTGCCAGCAGCCCCCAGGCAGGCTACGAGCAGTACTTC.

The table lists this clonotype with many counts. The chain combines TRBV5-1 with TRBJ2-1; D may correspond to TRBD1 or TRBD2 (5 bases each). There are 14 residues in the CDR3. The V end lost 3 bases, the J end lost 8 bases, and 15 bases lay between the germline ends. In germline, CDR1 is SGHRS, CDR2 YFSETQ. The DNA of the CDR3 is TGCGCCAGCAGCTCATGGCAGGGACGGGATGAGCAGTTCTTC. It translates to CASSSWQGRDEQFF.

This clonotype was seen repeatedly, ten times or more. V usage is TRBV18 and J usage is TRBJ2-2, with TRBD1 as a possible D gene (6 bases). V lost 1 base and J 3 bases, leaving 12 bases between the germline ends. CDR3 size: 16 residues. CDR1 and CDR2 (germline): KGHSH, LQKENI. The CDR3 region has the DNA TGTGCCAGCTCACCACGAGCAGGGGTCCACACCGGGGAGCTGTTTTTT. Protein sequence: CASSPRAGVHTGELFF.

This clonotype was seen ten or more times. In DNA form, the CDR3 reads TGCGCCAGCAGCCAAGATCGAGGACTCGGAAACACCATATATTTT. Encoded protein: CASSQDRGLGNTIYF. This chain links TRBV4-3 with TRBJ1-3; D is uncertain. V dropped 0 bases and J dropped 4 bases, with 10 bases sitting between them. Germline assignment: CDR1 LGHNA and CDR2 YSLEER. The CDR3 extends over 15 amino acids.